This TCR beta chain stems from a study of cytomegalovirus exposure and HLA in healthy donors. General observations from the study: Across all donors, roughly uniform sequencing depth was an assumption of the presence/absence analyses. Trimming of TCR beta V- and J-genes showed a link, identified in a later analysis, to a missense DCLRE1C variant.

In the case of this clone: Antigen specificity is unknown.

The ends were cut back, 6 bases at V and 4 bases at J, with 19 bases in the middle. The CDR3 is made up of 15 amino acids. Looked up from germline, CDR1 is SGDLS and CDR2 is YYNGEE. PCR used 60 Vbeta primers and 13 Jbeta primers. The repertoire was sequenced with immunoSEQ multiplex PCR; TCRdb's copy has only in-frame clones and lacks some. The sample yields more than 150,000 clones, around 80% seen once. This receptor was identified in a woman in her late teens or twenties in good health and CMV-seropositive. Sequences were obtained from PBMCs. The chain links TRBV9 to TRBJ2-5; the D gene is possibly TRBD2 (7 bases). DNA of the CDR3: TGTGCCAGCACCCTAGGGGGGGGGTTGGCAGAGACCCAGTACTTC. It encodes CASTLGGGLAETQYF.